This T cell receptor beta chain was sequenced in a study of blood T cells in healthy people across ages. Notes on this clonotype: A junction boundary mismatches the germline segment, possibly from a read error.

Using a J-beta primer mix together with a sample-barcoded 5' primer, a second PCR was run for about 7 to 12 cycles. Each TCR beta cDNA got a 12-nucleotide random molecular identifier. Each CDR3 protein gets one entry after TCRdb re-called the 5' RACE reads with MiXCR. The table lists 1 million or so distinct CDR3 sequences, less than 50% of them singletons. CDR1 and CDR2 from the germline V gene are SEHNR and FQNEAQ (reference sequence). The CDR3 spans 11 residues. Donors gave around 9.3 milliliters of peripheral blood apiece. At least 5.5 micrograms of total RNA were extracted per sample. This chain connects TRBV7-9 to TRBJ2-6; no reliable D call. Sequenced sample: blood. The receptor's source is a woman aged 60-75 years in good health. The CDR3 loop is CSSSPSNPVTF. The DNA for the CDR3 is TGTTCCAGCAGCCCCAGTAATCCCGTGACTTTC.